This T cell receptor beta chain was sequenced for a study of CD8 T cells in Susac syndrome. Negative isolation was used for CD8+ and CD4+ T cells and FACS enrichment for TEMRA cells. It was with random hexamers that roughly 0.5 to 1 ug RNA was reverse transcribed. Multiplex immunoSEQ PCR targeted 54 Vbeta and 13 Jbeta TCR beta segments. One entry per CDR3 protein results from TCRdb running MiXCR on the immunoSEQ multiplex PCR reads. The sample carries about 180,000 distinct CDR3 sequences, roughly 94% recorded once. V lost 4 bases and J lost 4; bases outside the gene matches: 6. The CDR3 is 15 residues long. The germline CDR1 and CDR2 sequences are SGHAT and FQNNGV.

This chain links TRBV11-2 with TRBJ2-1; 8 bases are shared with TRBD1. The sample comprised CD4+ T cells from PBMCs. This clonotype was sampled from a human donor with Susac syndrome. CDR3 sequence (DNA): TGTGCCAGCAGCTATCAGGGGGCCGATTACAATGAGCAGTTCTTC. Amino acids: CASSYQGADYNEQFF.